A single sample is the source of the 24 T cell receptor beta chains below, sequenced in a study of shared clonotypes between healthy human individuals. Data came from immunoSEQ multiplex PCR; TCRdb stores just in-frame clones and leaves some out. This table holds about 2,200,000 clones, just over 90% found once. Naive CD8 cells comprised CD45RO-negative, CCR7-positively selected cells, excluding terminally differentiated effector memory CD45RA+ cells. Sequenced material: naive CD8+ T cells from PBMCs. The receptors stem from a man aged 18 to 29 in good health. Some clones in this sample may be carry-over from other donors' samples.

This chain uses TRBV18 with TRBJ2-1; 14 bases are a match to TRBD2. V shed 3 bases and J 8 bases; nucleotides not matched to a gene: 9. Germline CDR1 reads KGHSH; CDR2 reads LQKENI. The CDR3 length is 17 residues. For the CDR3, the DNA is TGTGCCAGCTCACCGGCGGGACTAGCGGGAGTGCCGGATGAGCAGTTCTTC. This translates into CASSPAGLAGVPDEQFF.

CDR3 region: CASSMGTETPLNYGYTF. The CDR3 region has the DNA TGTGCCAGTAGTATGGGCACGGAGACACCTCTTAACTATGGCTACACCTTC. The gene calls are TRBV19 and TRBJ1-2; no clear D gene. Trimming left V 3 bases short and J 1 base short, with 18 bases between. Germline loops: CDR1 LNHDA, CDR2 SQIVND (reference sequence). The CDR3 has 17 amino acids.

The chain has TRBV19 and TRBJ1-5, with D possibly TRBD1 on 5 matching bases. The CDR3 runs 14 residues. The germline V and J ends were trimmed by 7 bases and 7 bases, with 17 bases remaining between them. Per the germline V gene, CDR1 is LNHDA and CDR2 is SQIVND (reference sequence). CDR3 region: CASTHWDFSQPQHF. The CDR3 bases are TGTGCCAGTACCCATTGGGACTTTTCACAGCCCCAGCATTTT.

CDR3 loop: CASSLGLTGTYGYTF. The CDR3, as DNA: TGTGCCAGCAGTTTGGGATTGACAGGGACCTATGGCTACACCTTC. V gene TRBV28 combines with J gene TRBJ1-2, with 7 bases fitting TRBD1. Germline trimming cut 3 bases from V and 4 bases from J; bases unmatched to any gene: 8. Germline lookup yields CDR1 MDHEN and CDR2 SYDVKM. The CDR3 spans 15 residues.

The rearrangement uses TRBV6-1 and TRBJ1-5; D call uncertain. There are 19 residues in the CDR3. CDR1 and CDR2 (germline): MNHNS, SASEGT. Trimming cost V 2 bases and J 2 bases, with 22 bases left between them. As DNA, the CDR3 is TGTGCCAGCAGTGAATTCACCAACCAGCGGGCCATTGGCAATCAGCCCCAGCATTTT. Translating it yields CASSEFTNQRAIGNQPQHF.

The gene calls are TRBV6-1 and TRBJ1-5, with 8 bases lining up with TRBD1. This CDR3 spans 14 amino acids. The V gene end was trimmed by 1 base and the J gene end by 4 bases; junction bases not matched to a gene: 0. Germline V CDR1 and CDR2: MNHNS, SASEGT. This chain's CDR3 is CASSEGQGNQPQHF. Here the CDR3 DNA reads TGTGCCAGCAGTGAAGGACAGGGGAATCAGCCCCAGCATTTT.

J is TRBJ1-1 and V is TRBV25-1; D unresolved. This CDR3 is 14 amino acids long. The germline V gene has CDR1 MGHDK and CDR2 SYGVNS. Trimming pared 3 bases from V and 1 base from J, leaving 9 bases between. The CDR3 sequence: CASSDPAQNTEAFF. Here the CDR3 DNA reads TGTGCCAGCAGTGATCCAGCACAGAACACTGAAGCTTTCTTT.

The CDR3 loop reads CASSLEARGVSSKLFF. The DNA of the CDR3 is TGTGCCAGCAGCTTGGAGGCCAGGGGAGTTTCGTCAAAACTGTTTTTT. The chain has TRBV5-5 and TRBJ1-4; possibly TRBD1 for D (6 bases). Trimming shortened V by 0 bases and J by 10 bases, and 19 bases separated the two germline ends. From germline, CDR1 is SGHKS and CDR2 YYEKEE (reference sequence). The CDR3 extends over 16 amino acids.

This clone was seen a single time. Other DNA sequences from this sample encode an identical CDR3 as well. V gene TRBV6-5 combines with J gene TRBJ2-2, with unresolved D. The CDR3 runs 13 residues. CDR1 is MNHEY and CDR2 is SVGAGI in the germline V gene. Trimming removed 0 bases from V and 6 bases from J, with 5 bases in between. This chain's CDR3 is CASSYSRSGELFF. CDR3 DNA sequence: TGTGCCAGCAGTTACTCTCGGTCCGGGGAGCTGTTTTTT.

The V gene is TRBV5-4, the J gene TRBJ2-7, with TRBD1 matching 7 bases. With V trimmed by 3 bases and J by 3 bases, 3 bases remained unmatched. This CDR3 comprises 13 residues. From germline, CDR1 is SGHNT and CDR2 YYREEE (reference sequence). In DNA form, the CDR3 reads TGTGCCAGCAGCTCCGGGACAGACTACGAGCAGTACTTC. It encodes CASSSGTDYEQYF.

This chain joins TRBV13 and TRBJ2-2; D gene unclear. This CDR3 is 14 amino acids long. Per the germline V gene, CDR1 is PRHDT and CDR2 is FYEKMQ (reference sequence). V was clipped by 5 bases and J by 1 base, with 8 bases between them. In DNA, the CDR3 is TGTGCCAGCAGCCCGCTCCTGAACACCGGGGAGCTGTTTTTT. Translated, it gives CASSPLLNTGELFF. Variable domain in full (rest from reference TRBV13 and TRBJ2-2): AAGVIQSPRHLIKEKRETATLKCYPIPRHDTVYWYQQGPGQDPQFLISFYEKMQSDKGSIPDRFSAQQFSDYHSELNMSSLELGDSALYFCASSPLLNTGELFFGEGSRLTVL.

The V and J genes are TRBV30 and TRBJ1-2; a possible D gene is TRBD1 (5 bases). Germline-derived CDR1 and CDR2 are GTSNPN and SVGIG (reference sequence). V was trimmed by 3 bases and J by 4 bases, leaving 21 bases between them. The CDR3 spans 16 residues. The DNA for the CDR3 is TGTGCCTGGAGCCCCAGGGCGGCGGGGTTTGGCTATGGCTACACCTTC. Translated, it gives CAWSPRAAGFGYGYTF. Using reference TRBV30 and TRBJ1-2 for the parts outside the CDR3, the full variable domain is SQTIHQWPATLVQPVGSPLSLECTVEGTSNPNLYWYRQAAGRGLQLLFYSVGIGQISSEVPQNLSASRPQDRQFILSSKKLLLSDSGFYLCAWSPRAAGFGYGYTFGSGTRLTVV.

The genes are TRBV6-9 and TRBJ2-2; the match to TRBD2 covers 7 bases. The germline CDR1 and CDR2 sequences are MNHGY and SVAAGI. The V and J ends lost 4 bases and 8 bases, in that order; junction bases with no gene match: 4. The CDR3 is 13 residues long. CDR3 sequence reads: CASSFRGEGELFF. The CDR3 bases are TGTGCCAGCAGTTTCCGGGGGGAAGGGGAGCTGTTTTTT.

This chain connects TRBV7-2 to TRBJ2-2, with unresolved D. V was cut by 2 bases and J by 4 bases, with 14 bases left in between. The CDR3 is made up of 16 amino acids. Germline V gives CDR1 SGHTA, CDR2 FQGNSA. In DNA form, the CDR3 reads TGTGCCAGCAGCTTACCCCCAGACGGAGTCACCGGGGAGCTGTTTTTT. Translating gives CASSLPPDGVTGELFF. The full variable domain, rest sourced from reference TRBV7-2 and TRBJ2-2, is GAGVSQSPSNKVTEKGKDVELRCDPISGHTALYWYRQSLGQGLEFLIYFQGNSAPDKSGLPSDRFSAERTGGSVSTLTIQRTQQEDSAVYLCASSLPPDGVTGELFFGEGSRLTVL.

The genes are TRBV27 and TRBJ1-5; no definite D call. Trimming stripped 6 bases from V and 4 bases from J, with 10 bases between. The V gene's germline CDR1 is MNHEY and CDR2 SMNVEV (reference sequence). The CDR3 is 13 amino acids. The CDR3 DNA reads TGTGCCAGCAGGACCGGACCAAATCAGCCCCAGCATTTT. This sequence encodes CASRTGPNQPQHF.

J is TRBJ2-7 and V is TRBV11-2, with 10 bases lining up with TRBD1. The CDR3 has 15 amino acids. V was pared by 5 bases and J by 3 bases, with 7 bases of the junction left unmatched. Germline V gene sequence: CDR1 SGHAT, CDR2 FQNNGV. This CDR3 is CASSPDRGLIYEQYF. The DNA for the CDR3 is TGTGCCAGCAGCCCAGACAGGGGGCTAATCTACGAGCAGTACTTC.

The CDR3: CASSQEGSLDYGYTF. CDR3 in DNA: TGCGCCAGCAGCCAAGAGGGATCACTTGACTATGGCTACACCTTC. J is TRBJ1-2 and V is TRBV4-3, with D hard to call. CDR3 size: 15 residues. Germline values: CDR1 LGHNA, CDR2 YSLEER. Between the trimmed V and J ends, which lost 0 bases and 3 bases, there was a span of 11 bases.

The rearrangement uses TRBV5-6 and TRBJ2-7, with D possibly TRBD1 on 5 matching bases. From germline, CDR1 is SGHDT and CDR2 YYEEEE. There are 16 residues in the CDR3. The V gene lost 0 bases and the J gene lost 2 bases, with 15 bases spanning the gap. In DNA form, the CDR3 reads TGTGCCAGCAGCTTGGAGGTACACAGGAAGGCCTACGAGCAGTACTTC. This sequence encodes CASSLEVHRKAYEQYF. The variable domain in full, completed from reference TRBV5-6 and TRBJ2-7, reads DAGVTQSPTHLIKTRGQQVTLRCSPKSGHDTVSWYQQALGQGPQFIFQYYEEEERQRGNFPDRFSGHQFPNYSSELNVNALLLGDSALYLCASSLEVHRKAYEQYFGPGTRLTVT.

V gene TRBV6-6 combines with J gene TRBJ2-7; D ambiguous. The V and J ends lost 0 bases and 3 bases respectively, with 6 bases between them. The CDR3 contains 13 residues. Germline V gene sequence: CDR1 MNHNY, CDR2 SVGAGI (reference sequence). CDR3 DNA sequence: TGTGCCAGCAGTTACTCCTTCGGCTACGAGCAGTACTTC. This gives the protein CASSYSFGYEQYF.

CDR3 loop: CASSLVSMFYNEQFF. CDR3 sequence (DNA): TGTGCCAGCAGCTTAGTGTCGATGTTCTACAATGAGCAGTTCTTC. V gene TRBV7-9 combines with J gene TRBJ2-1; D gene uncertain. Per germline, CDR1 SEHNR and CDR2 FQNEAQ (reference sequence). Trimming shortened V by 1 base and J by 3 bases, and 10 bases separated the two germline ends. This CDR3 comprises 15 residues.

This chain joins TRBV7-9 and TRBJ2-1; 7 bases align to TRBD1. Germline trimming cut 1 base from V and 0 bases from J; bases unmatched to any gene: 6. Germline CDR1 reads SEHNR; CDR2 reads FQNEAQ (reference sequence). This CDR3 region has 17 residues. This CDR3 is CASSLEQGSPSYNEQFF. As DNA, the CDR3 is TGTGCCAGCAGCTTAGAACAGGGGTCCCCCTCCTACAATGAGCAGTTCTTC.

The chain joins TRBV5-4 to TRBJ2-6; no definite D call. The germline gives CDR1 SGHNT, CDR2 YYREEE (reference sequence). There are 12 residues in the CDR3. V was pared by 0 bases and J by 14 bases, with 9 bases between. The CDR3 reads CASSLGMGILTF. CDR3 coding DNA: TGTGCCAGCAGCTTGGGTATGGGGATCCTGACTTTC.

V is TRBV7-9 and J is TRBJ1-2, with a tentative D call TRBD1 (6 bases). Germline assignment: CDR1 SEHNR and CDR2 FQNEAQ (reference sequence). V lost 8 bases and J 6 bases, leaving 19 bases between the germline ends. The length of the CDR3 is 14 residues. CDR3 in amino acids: CASFPGGAADGYTF. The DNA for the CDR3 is TGTGCCAGCTTCCCCGGGGGGGCCGCCGATGGCTACACCTTC.

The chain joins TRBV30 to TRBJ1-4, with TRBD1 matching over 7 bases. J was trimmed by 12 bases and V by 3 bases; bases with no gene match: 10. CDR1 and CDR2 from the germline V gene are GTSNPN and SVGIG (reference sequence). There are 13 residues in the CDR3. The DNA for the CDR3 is TGTGCCTGGAGGAGGAGGGGGCGATTGGAACTGTTTTTT. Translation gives CAWRRRGRLELFF.